These T cell receptor beta chains were read from a single sample in a study of pediatric ulcerative colitis. The method was immunoSEQ multiplex PCR; TCRdb's version includes in-frame clones alone and lacks a portion of them. The sample yields approximately 60,000 clones, around 85% seen once. The specimen sequenced was blood. The receptors were gathered from a boy under 18 with severe ulcerative colitis. CDR3s include the opening cysteine and the closing phenylalanine or tryptophan. A D gene is named only where the DNA matches it firmly. Size tells how often a clone was seen (once, few, many) or the class of an expanded clone, and some rows leave it out.

clone size,J gene,D gene,V gene,CDR3 protein,CDR3 DNA
NA,TRBJ2-7,NA,TRBV4-1,CASSQEGYSYEQYF,TGCGCCAGCAGCCAAGAGGGGTACTCCTACGAGCAGTACTTC
once,TRBJ1-3,NA,TRBV10-2,CASSDRSSSGNTIYF,TGCGCCAGCAGTGACAGATCAAGCTCTGGAAACACCATATATTTT
NA,TRBJ1-1,NA,TRBV5-4,CASSLLNTEAFF,TGTGCCAGCAGCCTATTAAACACTGAAGCTTTCTTT
NA,TRBJ2-1,NA,TRBV7-8,CASTRLGEDNEQFF,TGTGCCAGCACCCGGCTCGGGGAGGACAATGAGCAGTTCTTC
NA,TRBJ1-2,NA,TRBV6-5,CASSYSTFYGYTF,TGTGCCAGCAGTTACTCAACCTTCTATGGCTACACCTTC
NA,TRBJ2-1,TRBD1,TRBV9,CASSEGQGNEQFF,TGTGCCAGCAGCGAAGGACAGGGCAATGAGCAGTTCTTC
NA,TRBJ2-2,NA,TRBV5-1,CASSQTGNTGELFF,TGCGCCAGCAGCCAGACAGGGAACACCGGGGAGCTGTTTTTT
NA,TRBJ2-5,NA,TRBV28,CASTPSLRETQYF,TGTGCCAGCACCCCGAGCTTACGGGAGACCCAGTACTTC
NA,TRBJ2-1,NA,TRBV9,CASSVPTSNEQFF,TGTGCCAGCAGCGTACCGACTAGCAATGAGCAGTTCTTC
NA,TRBJ2-3,NA,TRBV2,CASSESRLTGASTDTQYF,TGTGCCAGCAGTGAATCCCGACTTACGGGAGCGAGCACAGATACGCAGTATTTT
NA,TRBJ1-5,NA,TRBV7-9,CASSLVQGLDVQPQHF,TGTGCCAGCAGCTTAGTCCAGGGCCTAGACGTTCAGCCCCAGCATTTT
NA,TRBJ2-5,NA,TRBV19,CASSIDLSETQYF,TGTGCCAGTAGTATAGATCTATCAGAGACCCAGTACTTC